The sequence of this T cell receptor (beta chain) was determined in a study of shared clonotypes between healthy human individuals. Overall study results and limits: When compared with the clonotypes that were shared by all four sorted-subset donors, the non-shared clonotypes turned out to have lower generation probabilities.

The authors split each subset's genomic DNA evenly across several immunoSEQ plates. Per the authors' pipeline: Filtering differed for immunoSEQ, which gave only junction sequences without quality scores. Profiled with immunoSEQ multiplex PCR; TCRdb holds only in-frame clones, not every one. The DNA was the basis for D and trimming; V, J and clone size are from that table. The table has about 340,000 clones, 70% to 75% seen once. Recent vaccinations or acute infections were absent in the healthy HIV-negative adult donors. J was trimmed by 7 bases and V by 5 bases; bases with no gene match: 5. Germline loops: CDR1 KGHSH, CDR2 LQKENI. This CDR3 region has 12 residues. Concerning this clone itself: Its antigen is not identified.

This sequence originates from a man aged 30 to 45 in good health. The rearrangement links TRBV18 to TRBJ2-7; 7 bases align to TRBD2. The material sequenced was memory CD4+ T cells sorted from blood. Subset of the sample: CD45RA-negative fraction. In nucleotides, the CDR3 is TGTGCCAGCTCAGCCCAGCGGGGAGAGCAGTACTTC. Translated: CASSAQRGEQYF.